This T cell receptor beta chain was observed in a study of memory CD4+ T cells and cytomegalovirus serostatus. Assay: immunoSEQ multiplex PCR; the TCRdb copy retains only in-frame clones and omits some. The data hold 30,000 to 50,000 clones, with roughly 80% observed a single time. Single viable CD3+CD4+CD8-CD45RO+ cells were sorted as the memory CD4+ T cells. This CDR3 has 12 residues. Germline V gene sequence: CDR1 LGHNA, CDR2 YNFKEQ. V shed 1 base and J shed 4 bases, with 5 bases lying between them. The chain combines TRBV4-2 with TRBJ2-7, with D unclear. The material sequenced was memory CD4+ T cells from blood. The origin of this receptor is an adult in good health and CMV-seronegative. The CDR3 region is CASSQARYEQYF. The CDR3 DNA reads TGTGCCAGCAGCCAAGCGAGGTACGAGCAGTACTTC.